The TCR beta chain under discussion was sequenced for a study of beta chain features in type 1 diabetes. On this clone: Its antigen remains unknown.

Of the isolated RNA, all was reverse transcribed, and so the sequenced material was expressed TCRB transcripts. TCRdb's copy holds only in-frame clones and misses some; the assay was immunoSEQ multiplex PCR. The sample contains around 650,000 clones, around 12% of which appear only once. Trimming shortened V by 3 bases and J by 0 bases, and 9 bases separated the two germline ends. The germline CDR1 and CDR2 sequences are SGHRS and YFSETQ. CDR3 length: 14 amino acids. Regarding the study as a whole: When Type 1 diabetes patients were examined, their TCRB CDR3s proved moderately but significantly shorter in all four CD4+ subsets.

The source material was naive CD4+ T cells from blood. The sequence was collected from a man aged 30 to 39 with type 1 diabetes. The chain couples TRBV5-1 to TRBJ2-5; D possibly corresponds to TRBD2 (5 bases). CDR3 DNA: TGCGCCAGCAGCTACCGGGGAAACCAAGAGACCCAGTACTTC. This translates into CASSYRGNQETQYF. The complete variable domain, with remaining parts taken from reference TRBV5-1 and TRBJ2-5, reads KAGVTQTPRYLIKTRGQQVTLSCSPISGHRSVSWYQQTPGQGLQFLFEYFSETQRNKGNFPGRFSGRQFSNSRSEMNVSTLELGDSALYLCASSYRGNQETQYFGPGTRLLVL.